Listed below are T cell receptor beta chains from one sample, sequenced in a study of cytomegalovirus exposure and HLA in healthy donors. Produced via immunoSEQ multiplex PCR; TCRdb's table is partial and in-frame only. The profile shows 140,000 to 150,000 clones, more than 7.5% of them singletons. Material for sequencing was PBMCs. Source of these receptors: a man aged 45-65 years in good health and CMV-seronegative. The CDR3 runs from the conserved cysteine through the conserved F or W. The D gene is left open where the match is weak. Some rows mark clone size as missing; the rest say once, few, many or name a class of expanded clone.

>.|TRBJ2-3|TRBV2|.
TGTGCCAGCATTAAACGGGGATCCGGCACAGATACGCAGTATTTT
CASIKRGSGTDTQYF
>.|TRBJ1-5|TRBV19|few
TGTGCCAGTATCGAGGGTTCCTATACGAGCAATCAGCCCCAGCATTTT
CASIEGSYTSNQPQHF
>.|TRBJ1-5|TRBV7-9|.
TGTGCCAGCAGCCCCCCGGGAAAGGGTAATCAGCCCCAGCATTTT
CASSPPGKGNQPQHF
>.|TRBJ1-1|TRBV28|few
TGTGCCAGCAGTCTATTACAGGGTCAAGCTTTCTTT
CASSLLQGQAFF
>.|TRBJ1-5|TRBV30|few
TGTGCCTGGAGTGGGTTTTCGGGGGATTTTAGCGGGGGGAGCAATCAGCCCCAGCATTTT
CAWSGFSGDFSGGSNQPQHF
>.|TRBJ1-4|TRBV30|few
TGTGCCTGGAGTCAGGAAAAACTGTTTTTT
CAWSQEKLFF
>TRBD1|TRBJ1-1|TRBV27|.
TGTGCCAGCAGTTTCAGGGGGGAAACTGAAGCTTTCTTT
CASSFRGETEAFF
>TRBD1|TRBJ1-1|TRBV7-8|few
TGTGCCAGCAGCAATGACAGGGCCGACACTGAAGCTTTCTTT
CASSNDRADTEAFF
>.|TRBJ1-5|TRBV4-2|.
TGTGCCAGCAGCCAAGATGGCAGGATGGATCAGCCCCAGCATTTT
CASSQDGRMDQPQHF
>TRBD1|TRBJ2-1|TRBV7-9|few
TGTGCCAGCAGCTTTCGACAGGGGAAGTTCTTC
CASSFRQGKFF
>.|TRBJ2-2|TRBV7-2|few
TGTGCCAGCAGCGCGGGACTCCTGAACACCGGGGAGCTGTTTTTT
CASSAGLLNTGELFF
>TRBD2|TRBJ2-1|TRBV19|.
TGTGCCAGTAGTATGGGGTTAGCGGGAGTTAATGAGCAGTTCTTC
CASSMGLAGVNEQFF
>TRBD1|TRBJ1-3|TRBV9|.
TGTGCCAACCGGACAGGGGGTAGAAACACCATATATTTT
CANRTGGRNTIYF
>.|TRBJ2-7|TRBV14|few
TGTGCCAGCAGCCAAGGGGGAGGGGGTATGAGCTCCTACGAGCAGTACTTC
CASSQGGGGMSSYEQYF
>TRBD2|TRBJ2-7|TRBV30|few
TGTGCCTGGAGTGCGGGGGGCTCCTACGAGCAGTACTTC
CAWSAGGSYEQYF
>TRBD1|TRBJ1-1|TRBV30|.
TGTGCCTGGGGACCCGGGACAGCGAACACTGAAGCTTTCTTT
CAWGPGTANTEAFF
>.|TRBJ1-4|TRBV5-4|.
TGTGCCAGCAGCTTCCGACATGGCGATGAAAAACTGTTTTTT
CASSFRHGDEKLFF
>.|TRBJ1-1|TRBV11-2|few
TGTGCCAGCAGCTTAGTCCTCCCGGGGGGAAACACTGAAGCTTTCTTT
CASSLVLPGGNTEAFF
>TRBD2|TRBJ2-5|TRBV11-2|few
TGTGCCAGCAGCTCCACCCTGGGAGCGGGGGGGCAAGAGACCCAGTACTTC
CASSSTLGAGGQETQYF
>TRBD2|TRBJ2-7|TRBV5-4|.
TGTGCCAGCAGCTCCATGCTAGCGGGGGATGCCTACGAGCAGTACTTC
CASSSMLAGDAYEQYF
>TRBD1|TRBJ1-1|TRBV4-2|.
TGTGCCAGCAGCCAGGCTGGACAGGGGGACACTGAAGCTTTCTTT
CASSQAGQGDTEAFF
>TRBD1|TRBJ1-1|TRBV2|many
TGTGCCAGCAGCGGGACAGCCCCTATGAACACTGAAGCTTTCTTT
CASSGTAPMNTEAFF
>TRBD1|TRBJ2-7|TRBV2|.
TGTGCCAGCGAAGGGACAGGGAGCACCTACGAGCAGTACTTC
CASEGTGSTYEQYF
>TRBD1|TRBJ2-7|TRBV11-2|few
TGTGCCAGCAGCCCCCTTGGGACAGGGACCTACGAGCAGTACTTC
CASSPLGTGTYEQYF
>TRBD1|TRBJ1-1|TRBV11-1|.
TGTGCCAGCAGCTTATTTTCAGGGGGCGGGGAAGCTTTCTTT
CASSLFSGGGEAFF
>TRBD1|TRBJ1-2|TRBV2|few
TGTGCCACCCAGGGACAGGGGGCAGATGGCTACACCTTC
CATQGQGADGYTF
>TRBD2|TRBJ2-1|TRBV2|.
TGTGCCAGCAGTGATAGGCTAGCGGGGGTTTACAATGAGCAGTTCTTC
CASSDRLAGVYNEQFF
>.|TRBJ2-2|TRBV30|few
TGTGCCTGGGGTATTGAGGGCGGGGAGCTGTTTTTT
CAWGIEGGELFF
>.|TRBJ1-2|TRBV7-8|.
TGTGCCAGCAGCTTCCGGCGGGAGGGAAGAGGCTACACCTTC
CASSFRREGRGYTF
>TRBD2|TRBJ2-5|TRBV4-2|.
TGTGCCAGCAGCCAAGATGGGCTAGCGGGGGATGACCAGTACTTC
CASSQDGLAGDDQYF
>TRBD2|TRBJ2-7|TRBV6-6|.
TGTGCCAGCACACGGGGGGGGACCTACGAGCAGTACTTC
CASTRGGTYEQYF
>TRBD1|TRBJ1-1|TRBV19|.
TGTGCCAGTAGCATCAACCCGGGACAGCGGACTGAAGCTTTCTTT
CASSINPGQRTEAFF
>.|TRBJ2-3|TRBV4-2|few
TGTGCCAGCAGCCAACAGGAACTAGCAGATACGCAGTATTTT
CASSQQELADTQYF
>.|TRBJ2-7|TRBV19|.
TGTGCCAGTAGTATCGGGGTAAATCCGGCTAACGAGCAGTACTTC
CASSIGVNPANEQYF
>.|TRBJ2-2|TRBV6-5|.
TGTGCCAGCAGTTACTCTAGGGGCCCCCTGGCCGGGGAGCTGTTTTTT
CASSYSRGPLAGELFF